This T cell receptor beta chain was sequenced for a study of blood T cell repertoires in COVID-19. Germline CDR1 is DFQATT and CDR2 is SNEGSKA (reference sequence). Deletions cut 3 bases from V and 0 bases from J, with 9 bases between. This CDR3 contains 13 residues. How the authors handled the data: Estimation of nucleated cell counts was performed using reference gene primer amplification. Method: immunoSEQ multiplex PCR; TCRdb's copy keeps in-frame clones and lacks some. Clonal size and the V and J genes are those of that table, whereas D and trimming came from the DNA. Seen here are fewer than 600,000 clones, around 89% observed once, and the top ten hold 1.5% to 2%. Grouping used clinical history reported by participants in a survey and questionnaire.

Material for sequencing was PBMCs or T cells enriched from blood (not recorded which). This receptor was taken from a woman between 40 and 55 years old who had recovered from COVID-19. The rearrangement uses TRBV20-1 and TRBJ2-7; D gene uncertain. CDR3 protein: CSASNADSYEQYF. The CDR3 bases are TGCAGTGCTAGTAACGCGGACTCCTACGAGCAGTACTTC.